These 18 T cell receptor beta chains originate from one sample sequenced in a study of cytomegalovirus exposure and HLA in healthy donors. The primer mix had 60 Vbeta and 13 Jbeta primers. TCRdb's table, derived via immunoSEQ multiplex PCR, lists solely in-frame clones and lacks some. The sample yields approximately 160,000 clones, around 72% seen once. Sequencing was performed on PBMCs. These receptors all stem from a woman aged 45 to 65 in good health and CMV-seropositive.

The chain has TRBV5-8 and TRBJ2-7; weak D call: TRBD2 (5 bases). Trimming left V 4 bases short and J 6 bases short, with 11 bases between. The CDR3 runs 12 residues. From germline, CDR1 is SGHTS and CDR2 YDEGEE. The DNA for the CDR3 is TGTGCCAGCAGCGGATCGAGGGTCGAGCAGTACTTC. It translates to CASSGSRVEQYF.

This chain joins TRBV7-2 and TRBJ1-5, with D uncertain. The CDR3 has 14 amino acids. V dropped 2 bases and J dropped 5 bases, with 10 bases sitting between them. Germline V CDR1 and CDR2: SGHTA, FQGNSA. CDR3 DNA: TGTGCCAGCAGCTTAAAGAACCGGGATCAGCCCCAGCATTTT. Its protein product is CASSLKNRDQPQHF.

The V and J genes are TRBV6-5 and TRBJ1-1; 8 nucleotides align to TRBD1. In germline, CDR1 is MNHEY, CDR2 SVGAGI. V trimming: 8 bases; J trimming: 10 bases; junction bases outside the gene matches: 0. This CDR3 spans 9 amino acids. The DNA for the CDR3 is TGTGCCAGCGGGACAGGAGCTTTCTTT. Protein: CASGTGAFF.

The J gene is TRBJ1-1, the V gene TRBV2; tentative D call: TRBD1 (5 bases). The length of the CDR3 is 13 residues. The germline V gene encodes CDR1 SNHLY and CDR2 FYNNEI. Trimming left V 6 bases short and J 5 bases short, with 13 bases between. CDR3 region: CASRPGRGTEAFF. The CDR3 DNA sequence: TGTGCCAGCAGGCCCGGGCGGGGGACTGAAGCTTTCTTT.

The rearrangement links TRBV13 to TRBJ2-1; TRBD1 aligns across 12 bases. CDR3 length equals 16 residues. Losses at the gene ends were 4 bases for V and 6 bases for J; bases not matched to a gene: 7. CDR1 is PRHDT and CDR2 is FYEKMQ in the germline V gene (reference sequence). The CDR3 DNA reads as TGTGCCAGCAGCTCGTCCTCGGGACAGGGGGCCAATGAGCAGTTCTTC. Protein sequence: CASSSSSGQGANEQFF.

Here the CDR3 reads CASSLVAGGPPDTQYF. CDR3 DNA sequence: TGTGCCAGCAGCTTGGTAGCGGGAGGGCCACCAGATACGCAGTATTTT. The chain employs TRBV7-2 and TRBJ2-3; 11 positions agree with TRBD2. The CDR3 totals 16 residues. Germline-derived CDR1 and CDR2 are SGHTA and FQGNSA. Losses at the gene ends were 3 bases for V and 4 bases for J; bases not matched to a gene: 6.

This clone came up a few times. The J gene is TRBJ1-1, the V gene TRBV7-2; tentative D call: TRBD1 (5 bases). With 10 bases removed from V and 7 bases from J, the gap between germline ends came to 7 bases. Germline CDR1 is SGHTA and CDR2 is FQGNSA. The CDR3 loop spans 9 amino acids. CDR3 in DNA: TGTGCCACAGGGTATGAAGCTTTCTTT. It codes for CATGYEAFF.

The V call is TRBV29-1, the J call TRBJ1-1; maybe TRBD1 (6 bases). CDR1 and CDR2 from the germline V gene are SQVTM and ANQGSEA. V gave up 7 bases and J gave up 1 base, with 22 bases separating them. The CDR3 loop spans 16 amino acids. The CDR3 sequence: CSGNAGGMWANTEAFF. CDR3 in DNA: TGCAGCGGTAACGCGGGGGGCATGTGGGCGAACACTGAAGCTTTCTTT. Variable domain in full (rest from reference TRBV29-1 and TRBJ1-1): SAVISQKPSRDICQRGTSLTIQCQVDSQVTMMFWYRQQPGQSLTLIATANQGSEATYESGFVIDKFPISRPNLTFSTLTVSNMSPEDSSIYLCSGNAGGMWANTEAFFGQGTRLTVV.

The chain recombines TRBV9 with TRBJ1-6, with D possibly being TRBD1 (6 bases). V lost 3 bases, J lost 7 bases, and 11 bases lay in between. Germline values: CDR1 SGDLS, CDR2 YYNGEE. The CDR3 sequence is 14 residues long. CDR3 amino acids: CASSARGRNSPLHF. CDR3 nucleotides: TGTGCCAGCAGCGCCAGGGGTCGCAATTCACCCCTCCACTTT.

This chain connects TRBV5-1 to TRBJ1-2; D remains unclear. The CDR3 consists of 14 residues. In germline, CDR1 is SGHRS, CDR2 YFSETQ. The V and J ends lost 4 bases and 6 bases respectively, with 16 bases between them. In nucleotides, the CDR3 is TGCGCCAGCAGCCCCCAGACCGCTGGGCATGGCTACACCTTC. Protein product: CASSPQTAGHGYTF.

The chain couples TRBV9 to TRBJ2-7; tentative D call: TRBD1 (5 bases). Deletions cut 0 bases from V and 3 bases from J, with 13 bases between. The V gene's germline CDR1 is SGDLS and CDR2 YYNGEE. This CDR3 has 15 amino acids. The CDR3 coding sequence is TGTGCCAGCAGCGTAGGGTCTACAGGATACTACGAGCAGTACTTC. Translation gives CASSVGSTGYYEQYF.

The chain employs TRBV4-1 and TRBJ2-1; D may be TRBD2 (6 bases). Germline V gene data show CDR1 as MGHRA and CDR2 as YSYEKL. V lost 1 base to trimming and J lost 4 bases, with 17 bases between them. This CDR3 comprises 17 residues. The CDR3 coding sequence is TGCGCCAGCAGCCAAGTCCTACTGGGGAGGCGGTACAATGAGCAGTTCTTC. It codes for CASSQVLLGRRYNEQFF.

The rearrangement uses TRBV9 and TRBJ2-3; the match to TRBD1 covers 11 bases. Germline values: CDR1 SGDLS, CDR2 YYNGEE. This CDR3 has 16 amino acids. Trimming at V came to 2 bases and at J to 1 base, leaving 3 bases not matched to a gene. The chain's CDR3 is CASSVGQGAGTDTQYF. DNA of the CDR3: TGTGCCAGCAGCGTCGGACAGGGGGCGGGCACAGATACGCAGTATTTT.

The V gene is TRBV6-5, the J gene TRBJ2-1; 7 nucleotides align to TRBD1. Germline V gene data show CDR1 as MNHEY and CDR2 as SVGAGI. There are 15 residues in the CDR3. V lost 0 bases and J lost 5; bases outside the gene matches: 4. DNA for the CDR3: TGTGCCAGCAGTTACTCCTCGACAGGGAACAATGAGCAGTTCTTC. It encodes CASSYSSTGNNEQFF.

On this clone: Other DNA sequences in the same sample also yield this CDR3. The chain is built from TRBV5-1 and TRBJ2-7; a possible D gene is TRBD2 (5 bases). V was shortened by 0 bases and J by 2 bases, with 15 bases between the two germline ends. The CDR3 loop spans 16 amino acids. CDR1 and CDR2 (germline): SGHRS, YFSETQ. The CDR3 region has the DNA TGCGCCAGCAGCTTGGCTGGAGGAGTTGGAACCTACGAGCAGTACTTC. Translation: CASSLAGGVGTYEQYF.

The V gene is TRBV5-1, the J gene TRBJ1-4, with D hard to call. V shed 2 bases and J shed 5 bases, with 13 bases lying between them. The CDR3 consists of 15 residues. Germline CDR1 SGHRS, CDR2 YFSETQ. CDR3 in DNA: TGCGCCAGCAGCTTTCAAAGGGAGAGAAATGAAAAACTGTTTTTT. As protein: CASSFQRERNEKLFF.

The chain has TRBV4-1 and TRBJ2-1, with 13 nucleotides matching TRBD2. The CDR3 extends over 19 amino acids. V shed 3 bases and J 4 bases; nucleotides not matched to a gene: 12. Germline CDR1 reads MGHRA; CDR2 reads YSYEKL. CDR3 bases: TGCGCCAGCAGCCACCTGGGACTAGCGGGAAGAAGGACGTACAATGAGCAGTTCTTC. Translated, it gives CASSHLGLAGRRTYNEQFF.

The chain joins TRBV29-1 to TRBJ1-1; 8 bases are a match to TRBD1. V dropped 7 bases and J dropped 5; count of bases not matched to a gene: 3. CDR1 and CDR2 (germline): SQVTM, ANQGSEA. The CDR3 runs 11 residues. The CDR3, as DNA: TGCAGCGGACAGGGGATAACTGAAGCTTTCTTT. It translates to CSGQGITEAFF. Full variable domain (outside the CDR3, taken from reference TRBV29-1 and TRBJ1-1): SAVISQKPSRDICQRGTSLTIQCQVDSQVTMMFWYRQQPGQSLTLIATANQGSEATYESGFVIDKFPISRPNLTFSTLTVSNMSPEDSSIYLCSGQGITEAFFGQGTRLTVV.